These 4 T cell receptor beta chains came from one sample sequenced in a study of blood T cell repertoires in COVID-19. Sequencing was performed with immunoSEQ multiplex PCR; in TCRdb, only in-frame clones are kept and a portion is missing. The sample holds fewer than 250,000 clones, nearly 95% seen once. Material for sequencing was peripheral blood. These receptors came from a man aged 25 to 45 with COVID-19, enrolled during active disease.

The chain employs TRBV3-1 (or the pseudogene TRBV3-2) and TRBJ1-1; D unclear. The CDR3 has 15 residues. Trimming left V 0 bases short and J 3 bases short, with 11 bases between. Germline CDR1 reads LGHDT; CDR2 reads YNNKEL (reference sequence). The CDR3 sequence: CASSQDQSQDTEAFF. The CDR3 DNA follows: TGTGCCAGCAGCCAAGATCAAAGCCAAGACACTGAAGCTTTCTTT.

The chain is built from TRBV19 and TRBJ2-1; 7 bases map to TRBD1. V shed 4 bases and J 4 bases; nucleotides not matched to a gene: 4. CDR3 size: 14 residues. Germline CDR1 and CDR2: LNHDA and SQIVND (reference sequence). CDR3 in DNA: TGTGCCAGTAGTACCGGGACAGTATACAATGAGCAGTTCTTC. It encodes CASSTGTVYNEQFF. Full variable domain (missing parts from reference TRBV19 and TRBJ2-1): DGGITQSPKYLFRKEGQNVTLSCEQNLNHDAMYWYRQDPGQGLRLIYYSQIVNDFQKGDIAEGYSVSREKKESFPLTVTSAQKNPTAFYLCASSTGTVYNEQFFGPGTRLTVL.

V gene TRBV5-1 combines with J gene TRBJ2-7; 7 nucleotides line up with TRBD2. Germline V gene sequence: CDR1 SGHRS, CDR2 YFSETQ. The V and J ends lost 1 base and 4 bases, in that order; junction bases with no gene match: 14. The CDR3 length is 17 residues. The CDR3 sequence: CASSLTPLAATHYEQYF. The CDR3 DNA follows: TGCGCCAGCAGCTTGACCCCCCTAGCGGCCACCCATTACGAGCAGTACTTC.

This clone was recorded once. CDR3 DNA: TGTGCCAGCTTCCGAGGCAATCAGCCCCAGCATTTT. This sequence encodes CASFRGNQPQHF. V and J are TRBV6-5 and TRBJ1-5; unclear D gene. Germline V gives CDR1 MNHEY, CDR2 SVGAGI. The germline V and J ends were trimmed by 8 bases and 2 bases, with 7 bases remaining between them. This CDR3 has 12 amino acids.